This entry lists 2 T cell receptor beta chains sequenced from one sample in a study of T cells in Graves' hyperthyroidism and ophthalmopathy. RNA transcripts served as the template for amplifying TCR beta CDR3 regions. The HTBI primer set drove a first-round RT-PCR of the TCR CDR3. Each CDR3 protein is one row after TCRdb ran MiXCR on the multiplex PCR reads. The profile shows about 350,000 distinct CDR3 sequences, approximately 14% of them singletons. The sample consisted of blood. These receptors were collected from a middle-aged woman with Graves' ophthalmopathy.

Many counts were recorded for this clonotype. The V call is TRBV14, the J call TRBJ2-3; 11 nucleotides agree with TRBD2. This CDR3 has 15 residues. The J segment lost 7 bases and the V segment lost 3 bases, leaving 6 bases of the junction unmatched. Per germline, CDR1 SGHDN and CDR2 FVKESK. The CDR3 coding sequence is TGTGCCAGCAGCCAGCCGGGACTAGCGGATAATACGCAGTATTTT. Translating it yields CASSQPGLADNTQYF.

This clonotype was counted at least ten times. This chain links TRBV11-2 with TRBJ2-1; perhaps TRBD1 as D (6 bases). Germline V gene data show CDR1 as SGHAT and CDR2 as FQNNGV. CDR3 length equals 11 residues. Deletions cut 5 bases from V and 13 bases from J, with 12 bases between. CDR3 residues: CASSRDTDQFF. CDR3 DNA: TGTGCCAGCAGCCGGGACACCGACCAGTTCTTC.